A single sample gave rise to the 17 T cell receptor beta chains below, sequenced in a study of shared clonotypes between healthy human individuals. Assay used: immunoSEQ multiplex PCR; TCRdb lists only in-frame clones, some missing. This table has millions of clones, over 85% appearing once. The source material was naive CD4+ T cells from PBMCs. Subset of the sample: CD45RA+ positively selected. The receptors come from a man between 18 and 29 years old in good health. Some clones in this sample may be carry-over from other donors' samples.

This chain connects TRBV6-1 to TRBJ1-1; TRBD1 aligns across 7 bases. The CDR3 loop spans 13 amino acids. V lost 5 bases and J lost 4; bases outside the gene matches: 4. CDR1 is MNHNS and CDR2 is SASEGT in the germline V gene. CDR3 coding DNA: TGTGCCAGCAGTAACACAGGGGCCACTGAAGCTTTCTTT. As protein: CASSNTGATEAFF.

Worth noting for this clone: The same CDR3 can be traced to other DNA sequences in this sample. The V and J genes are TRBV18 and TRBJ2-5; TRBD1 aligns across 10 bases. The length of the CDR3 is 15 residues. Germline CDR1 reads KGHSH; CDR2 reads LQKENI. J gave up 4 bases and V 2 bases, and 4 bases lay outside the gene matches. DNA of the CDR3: TGTGCCAGCTCACCAAGGACAGGGGGAGGAGAGACCCAGTACTTC. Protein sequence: CASSPRTGGGETQYF.

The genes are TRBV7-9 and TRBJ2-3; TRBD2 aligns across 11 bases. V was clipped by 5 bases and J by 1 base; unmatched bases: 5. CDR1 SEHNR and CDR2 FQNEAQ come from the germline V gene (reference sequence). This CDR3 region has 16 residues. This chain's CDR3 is CASSRGSGRGTDTQYF. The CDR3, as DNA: TGTGCCAGCAGCCGAGGTAGCGGGAGGGGCACAGATACGCAGTATTTT.

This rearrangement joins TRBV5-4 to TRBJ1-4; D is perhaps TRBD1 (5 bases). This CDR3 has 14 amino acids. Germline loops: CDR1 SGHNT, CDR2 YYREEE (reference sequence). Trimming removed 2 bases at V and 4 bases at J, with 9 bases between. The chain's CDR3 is CASSFGGNNEKLFF. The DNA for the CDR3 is TGTGCCAGCAGCTTCGGGGGGAATAATGAAAAACTGTTTTTT.

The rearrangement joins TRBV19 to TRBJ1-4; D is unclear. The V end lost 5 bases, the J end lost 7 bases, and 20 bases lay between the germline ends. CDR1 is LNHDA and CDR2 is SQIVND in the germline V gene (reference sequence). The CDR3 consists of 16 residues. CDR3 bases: TGTGCCAGTAGTTCCCGTTACGATTTTGGTAGTGAAAAACTGTTTTTT. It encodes CASSSRYDFGSEKLFF.

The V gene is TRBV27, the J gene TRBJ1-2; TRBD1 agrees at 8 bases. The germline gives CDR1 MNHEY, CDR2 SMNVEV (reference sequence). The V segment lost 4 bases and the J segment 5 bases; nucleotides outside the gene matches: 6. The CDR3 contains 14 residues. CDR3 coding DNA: TGTGCCAGCAGTTCATCCCAGGGGGCTTATGGCTACACCTTC. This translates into CASSSSQGAYGYTF.

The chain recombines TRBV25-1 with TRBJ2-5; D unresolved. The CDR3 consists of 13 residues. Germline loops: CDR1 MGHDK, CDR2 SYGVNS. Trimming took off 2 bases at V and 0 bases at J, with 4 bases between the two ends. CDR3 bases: TGTGCCAGCAGTGAAGAGGACCAAGAGACCCAGTACTTC. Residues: CASSEEDQETQYF. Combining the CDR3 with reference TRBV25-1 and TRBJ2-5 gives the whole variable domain EADIYQTPRYLVIGTGKKITLECSQTMGHDKMYWYQQDPGMELHLIHYSYGVNSTEKGDLSSESTVSRIRTEHFPLTLESARPSHTSQYLCASSEEDQETQYFGPGTRLLVL.

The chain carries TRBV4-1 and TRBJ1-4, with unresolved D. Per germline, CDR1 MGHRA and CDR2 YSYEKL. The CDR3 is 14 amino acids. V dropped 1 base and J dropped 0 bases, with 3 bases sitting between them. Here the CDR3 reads CASSQVPTNEKLFF. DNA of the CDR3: TGCGCCAGCAGCCAAGTCCCAACTAATGAAAAACTGTTTTTT.

Written as DNA, the CDR3 is TGCGCCAGCAGCCAAGGACAGGACAGTTTATCTTCACCCCTCCACTTT. Translated: CASSQGQDSLSSPLHF. The chain links TRBV4-1 to TRBJ1-6; D is perhaps TRBD1 (6 bases). Trimming left V 1 base short and J 9 bases short, with 16 bases between. CDR3 length equals 16 residues. In germline, CDR1 is MGHRA, CDR2 YSYEKL.

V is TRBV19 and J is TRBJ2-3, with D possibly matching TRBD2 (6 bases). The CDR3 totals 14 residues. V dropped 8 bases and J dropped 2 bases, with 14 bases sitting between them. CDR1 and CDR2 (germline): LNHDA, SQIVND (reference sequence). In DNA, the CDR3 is TGTGCCAGTGGGCGGGGACTCTTCACAGATACGCAGTATTTT. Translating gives CASGRGLFTDTQYF.

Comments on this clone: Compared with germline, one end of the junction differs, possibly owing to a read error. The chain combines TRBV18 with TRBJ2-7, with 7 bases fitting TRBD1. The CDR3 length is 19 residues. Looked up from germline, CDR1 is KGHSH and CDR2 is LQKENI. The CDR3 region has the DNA TGTGCCAGCTCTCCACTTGGGACAGTCGTAACCCCATATCAATACGAGCAGTACTTC. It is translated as CASSPLGTVVTPYQYEQYF.

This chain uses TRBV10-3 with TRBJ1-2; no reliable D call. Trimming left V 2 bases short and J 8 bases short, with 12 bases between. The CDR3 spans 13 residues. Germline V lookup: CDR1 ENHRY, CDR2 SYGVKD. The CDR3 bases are TGTGCCATCAGTGAGGGACCGAATGGAGGCTACACCTTC. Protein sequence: CAISEGPNGGYTF.

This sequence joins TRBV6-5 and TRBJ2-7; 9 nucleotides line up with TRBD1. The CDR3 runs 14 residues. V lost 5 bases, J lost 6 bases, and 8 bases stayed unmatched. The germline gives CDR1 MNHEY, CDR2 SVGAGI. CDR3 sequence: CASSVSGTGSEQYF. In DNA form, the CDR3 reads TGTGCCAGCAGTGTCTCCGGGACAGGGAGCGAGCAGTACTTC.

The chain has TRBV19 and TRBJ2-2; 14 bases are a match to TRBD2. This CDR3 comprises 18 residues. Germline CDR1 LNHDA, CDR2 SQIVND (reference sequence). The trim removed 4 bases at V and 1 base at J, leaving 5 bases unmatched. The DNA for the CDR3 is TGTGCCAGTAGTACCGGGACTAGCGGGAGTTGGAACACCGGGGAGCTGTTTTTT. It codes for CASSTGTSGSWNTGELFF.

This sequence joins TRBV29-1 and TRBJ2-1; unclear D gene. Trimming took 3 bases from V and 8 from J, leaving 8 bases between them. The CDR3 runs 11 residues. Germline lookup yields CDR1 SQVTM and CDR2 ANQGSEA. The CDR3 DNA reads TGCAGCGTTGATGGTGGGGATGAGCAGTTCTTC. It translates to CSVDGGDEQFF.

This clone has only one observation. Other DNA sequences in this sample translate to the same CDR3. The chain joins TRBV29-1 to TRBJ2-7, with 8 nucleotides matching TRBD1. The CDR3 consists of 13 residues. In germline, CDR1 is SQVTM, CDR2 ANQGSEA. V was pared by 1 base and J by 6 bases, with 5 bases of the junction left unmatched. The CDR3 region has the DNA TGCAGCGTTGAAGGGACAGGGCGATCCGAGCAGTACTTC. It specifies CSVEGTGRSEQYF.

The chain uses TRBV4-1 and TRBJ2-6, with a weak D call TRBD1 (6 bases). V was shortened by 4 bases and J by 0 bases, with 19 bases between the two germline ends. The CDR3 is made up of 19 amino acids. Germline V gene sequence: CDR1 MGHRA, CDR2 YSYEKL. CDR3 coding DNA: TGCGCCAGCAGCCCGTATTCCGGGACATTTAGCTCTGGGGCCAACGTCCTGACTTTC. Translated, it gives CASSPYSGTFSSGANVLTF.